One sample yielded the 12 T cell receptor beta chains listed below, sequenced in a study of cytomegalovirus exposure and HLA in healthy donors (dated by TCRdb to about 2017). The library was obtained by the immunoSEQ multiplex PCR assay. The multiplex PCR relied on a mix of 60 forward primers for TCR Vbeta segments and 13 reverse primers for TCR Jbeta segments. TCRdb retrieved this table from immuneACCESS and kept in-frame rearrangements only. Not all clones are present; in checked studies, unresolved V genes account for under half, and no reason is known for the remainder. Across this sample there are about 90,000 clones, with 65% to 85% seen only once. The biggest ten clones account for around 1.9% of the sample. The sequenced sample was PBMCs. Receptors were obtained from a man aged 18 to 29 in good health and CMV-seronegative.

In DNA, the CDR3 is TGTGCCAGCAGTTTATCCCGGAGGGAGACCCAGTACTTC. It is translated as CASSLSRRETQYF. J is TRBJ2-5 and V is TRBV27; tentatively, D is TRBD2 (5 bases). The CDR3 is 13 residues long. Trimming cost V 0 bases and J 5 bases, with 7 bases left between them. Germline V gene data show CDR1 as MNHEY and CDR2 as SMNVEV (reference sequence).

V and J are TRBV13 and TRBJ2-1; the match to TRBD1 covers 9 bases. The V and J ends lost 0 bases and 6 bases, in that order; junction bases with no gene match: 6. The CDR3 sequence is 16 residues long. The germline V gene encodes CDR1 PRHDT and CDR2 FYEKMQ (reference sequence). The CDR3 loop is CASSLGGQGPRNEQFF. CDR3 sequence (DNA): TGTGCCAGCAGCTTAGGGGGACAGGGCCCTCGCAATGAGCAGTTCTTC.

This chain links TRBV6-4 with TRBJ2-3; TRBD2 is a possible D gene (7 bases). The V end lost 3 bases, the J end lost 6 bases, and 10 bases lay between the germline ends. CDR1 is MRHNA, CDR2 SNTAGT, per germline. This CDR3 region has 13 residues. In DNA, the CDR3 is TGTGCCAGCAGTGAACAGGGAGGGGATACGCAGTATTTT. Translation: CASSEQGGDTQYF.

The chain uses TRBV7-2 and TRBJ1-3; TRBD1 matches at 8 bases. V shed 5 bases, J shed 0 bases, and the junction held 6 bases outside the gene matches. This CDR3 spans 16 amino acids. Germline V lookup: CDR1 SGHTA, CDR2 FQGNSA. CDR3 DNA: TGTGCCAGCAGCCCCCAGGGGGCCATCTCTGGAAACACCATATATTTT. Translating gives CASSPQGAISGNTIYF.

This chain connects TRBV4-1 to TRBJ2-5; 7 positions agree with TRBD2. The J call may be wrong; the DNA end is better matched by TRBJ2-7. Looked up from germline, CDR1 is MGHRA and CDR2 is YSYEKL. This CDR3 has 17 residues. DNA for the CDR3: TGCGCCAGCAGCCAAGATGCAGTGGGAGGGGAATCCTACGAGCAGTACTTC. It yields the protein CASSQDAVGGESYEQYF.

V and J are TRBV9 and TRBJ2-7; 9 bases are shared with TRBD2. The CDR3 is 15 amino acids. In germline, CDR1 is SGDLS, CDR2 YYNGEE. V lost 6 bases and J lost 0; bases outside the gene matches: 7. CDR3 amino acids: CASTRTSELSYEQYF. As DNA, the CDR3 is TGTGCCAGCACACGGACTAGCGAACTCTCCTACGAGCAGTACTTC.

This chain joins TRBV5-1 and TRBJ2-7; 10 nucleotides match TRBD2. Germline V lookup: CDR1 SGHRS, CDR2 YFSETQ. V was pared by 4 bases and J by 0 bases, with 10 bases of the junction left unmatched. This CDR3 spans 17 amino acids. CDR3 DNA: TGCGCCAGCAGCCCGGGACTAGCGTCGTTAAGCTCCTACGAGCAGTACTTC. Translation gives CASSPGLASLSSYEQYF.

This sequence joins TRBV7-2 and TRBJ1-1, with D possibly TRBD1 on 6 matching bases. Per germline, CDR1 SGHTA and CDR2 FQGNSA. The CDR3 has 15 residues. V gave up 7 bases and J gave up 1 base, with 16 bases separating them. The CDR3 DNA reads as TGTGCCAGCAACGCCTGGGGGCCCAGGAACACTGAAGCTTTCTTT. Its protein is CASNAWGPRNTEAFF.

The chain employs TRBV7-6 and TRBJ2-2; D is unresolved. This CDR3 has 16 amino acids. The germline V and J ends were trimmed by 0 bases and 3 bases, with 11 bases remaining between them. Germline CDR1 and CDR2: SGHVS and FNYEAQ. The CDR3 nucleotides read TGTGCCAGCAGCTTAGCGTCTAGACTTGACACCGGGGAGCTGTTTTTT. Translated: CASSLASRLDTGELFF.

This clone has a single count. V and J are TRBV27 and TRBJ1-5; 7 nucleotides match TRBD1. V was clipped by 5 bases and J by 4 bases; unmatched bases: 11. The CDR3 length is 16 residues. Germline assignment: CDR1 MNHEY and CDR2 SMNVEV (reference sequence). The CDR3 region is CASSVIRDRSNQPQHF. The CDR3 bases are TGTGCCAGCAGTGTTATACGGGACAGATCAAATCAGCCCCAGCATTTT.

Of note for this clone: This is likely a read error, given that the CDR3 carries no conserved phenylalanine or tryptophan at its end. The chain couples TRBV28 to TRBJ1-1; 8 nucleotides line up with TRBD1. The germline V gene has CDR1 MDHEN and CDR2 SYDVKM. The CDR3 is 15 amino acids. V lost 7 bases, J lost 0 bases, and 7 bases stayed unmatched. CDR3 DNA sequence: TGTGCCAGCACGGAGGACAGGGTCATGAACACTGAAGCTTTCCTT. Protein: CASTEDRVMNTEAFL.

This clone was recorded once. The chain combines TRBV14 with TRBJ2-7; D is perhaps TRBD2 (5 bases). Germline CDR1 and CDR2: SGHDN and FVKESK. CDR3 length equals 13 residues. Trimming shortened V by 5 bases and J by 4 bases, and 12 bases separated the two germline ends. CDR3 DNA sequence: TGTGCCAGCAGCGAAGGACTGGATTACGAGCAGTACTTC. Amino acid sequence: CASSEGLDYEQYF. The full variable domain, rest sourced from reference TRBV14 and TRBJ2-7, is EAGVTQFPSHSVIEKGQTVTLRCDPISGHDNLYWYRRVMGKEIKFLLHFVKESKQDESGMPNNRFLAERTGGTYSTLKVQPAELEDSGVYFCASSEGLDYEQYFGPGTRLTVT.